This TCR beta chain was captured by sequencing in a study of cytomegalovirus exposure and HLA in healthy donors listed by TCRdb under 2017. In the study overall: An earlier analysis of roughly 630 of the donors reported 250 to 350 Gb of sequence data and 117 million unique TCR beta sequences from 150 million to 200 million T cells. HLA typing included class I and class II loci at four-digit resolution. Every repertoire in the discovery cohort had been generated on one and the same sequencing platform. A later genetic analysis took genome-wide SNP genotypes for about three fifths of the 666 donors and used that subset as a discovery cohort. Typing coverage differed by locus: A, B, C, DRB1 and DQB1 were typed in roughly 620-640 donors, DQA1 in 522, DPA1 in roughly 590, and DPB1 in 450 to 490. The later analysis used no new phenotypic data to find candidate immune exposures, relying instead on TCR beta sequences and their occurrence across donors. The T cell repertoires of 550 to 850 subjects were profiled by immunosequencing and related to cytomegalovirus serostatus. To study patterns of TCR occurrence, a later analysis re-analyzed previously published TCR beta repertoires from just over 650 donors and added high-resolution HLA genotyping. Donor age, sex, ethnicity and CMV serostatus were compiled alongside the repertoire data. The study was designed to test whether signatures of past pathogen exposure could be identified by cataloging public T cell receptors. Roughly five DR-DQ haplotypes were treated as single units for association and clustering because of strong linkage in the cohort. In an earlier analysis of 550 to 700 of the donors, high-throughput TCR beta sequencing was used to judge whether each TCR beta V gene segment behaved as functional or pseudogenic. About 320 gigabases of sequencing data and approximately 84 million unique TCR sequences were included in an early release covering roughly 700 HLA-typed donors. The study combined high-throughput TCR immunosequencing, statistical association of individual TCRs with disease status, and machine learning to predict cytomegalovirus infection status. On average, roughly 250,000 unique TCR beta nucleotide sequences were sequenced per donor among roughly 430 genotyped donors of the cohort, with roughly 18% of those sequences being non-productive. A separate validation cohort of roughly 130 different subjects was used in addition to the approximately 610-subject first cohort. Of the roughly 410 genotyped donors, roughly 76% were placed in the genetic ancestry cluster associated with self-reported Caucasian donors.

To prepare the library, the immunoSEQ multiplex PCR assay was applied. For the multiplex PCR, a mixture combining 60 forward primers for TCR Vbeta segments and 13 reverse primers for TCR Jbeta segments was used. Amplification of the CDR3 region of rearranged TCR beta genes was performed with a multiplex PCR assay on genomic DNA. The Illumina HiSeq System was used to sequence the amplified TCR beta libraries as 87-base-pair reads. Regarding the original processing steps: A later analysis counted approximately 76 million unique TCR beta chains across the 550 to 800 repertoires, and about 10 million of these chains were shared by at least two donors. Raw reads were error-corrected and collapsed into unique sequences with a nearest-neighbor algorithm that merged closely related sequences to remove PCR and sequencing errors. To assign V, D and J gene segments, CDR3 sequences were aligned to IMGT reference sequences. Each retained sequence needed at least a six-nucleotide match to both a V gene segment and a J gene segment. A rearrangement was called productive if the CDR3 had no stop codons and remained in frame with V and J, and every other rearrangement was called non-productive. Following IMGT convention, CDR3 was defined as the stretch from the second conserved V-encoded cysteine to the conserved J-encoded phenylalanine. The earlier analysis of about 620 of the donors excluded sequences that lacked an unambiguous match to a single V gene segment. In an earlier analysis of roughly 600 of the donors, a V segment was called functional when productive rearrangements were above 56.7%, and segregating when the standard deviation between donors exceeded 5%. A statistical classification framework was built to diagnose cytomegalovirus status from the catalog of TCR beta chain sequences. In a later analysis, V and J genes were assigned by comparing TCR nucleotide sequences against IMGT/GENE-DB human TR gene sequences. A later analysis assigned CDR3 sequences and most-parsimonious VDJ recombination scenarios with the TCRdist pipeline. In a later analysis, every TCR beta chain was defined by the combination of its CDR3 amino acid sequence and its V-gene family, and reads without a unique V-gene family were dropped. In a later analysis, fewer than 600 highly shared, low-generation-probability nucleotide sequences were removed to address suspected cross-contamination and a sequencing artifact. In a later analysis, a clonal expansion index for each public chain was calculated from normalized within-repertoire ranks of inferred template counts. In a later analysis, generation probabilities were computed using a VDJ recombination model fitted to out-of-frame rearrangements, and the results were checked against IGoR. Hypergeometric tests were used in a later analysis to score TCR-TCR, TCR-HLA and TCR-CMV co-occurrence, with a repertoire-size bias correction applied to the TCR pairs. To estimate false discovery rates, a later analysis permuted the HLA or CMV assignments 20 times. In a later analysis, co-occurring TCRs were grouped using DBSCAN, and TCRdist sequence similarity was added for clustering within HLA-allele-positive subsets. Repertoires with fewer than 30,000 or more than 120,000 public chains were left out of co-occurrence clustering, as were five repertoires with anomalous nucleotide sharing. TCRdb retrieved this table from immuneACCESS and kept in-frame rearrangements only. Not all clones are present; in checked studies, unresolved V genes account for under half, and no reason is known for the remainder. V and J calls and clone size are given by that table; D and trimming were obtained from the DNA. In this sample the table shows approximately 82,000 clones, approximately 60% of which occur a single time. The ten largest clones represent around 5.5% of the sample.

Overall study outcomes, separate from this receptor: According to a later analysis, most CMV-associated TCR beta chains appeared to be HLA-restricted, and the HLA associations seemed to be driven largely by CMV exposure. A later analysis found that TCR association rates varied across HLA loci, with DRB1 alleles showing the most associated TCRs and HLA-C alleles the fewest. When HLA alleles, especially DR and DQ, strongly co-occurred, attributing TCR associations to individual alleles was difficult. The only immune exposure information available for the cohort was CMV serostatus. The classifier was reported to diagnose cytomegalovirus status with high specificity and sensitivity in both the original and validation cohorts. Because HLA typing was unavailable for some donors at each locus, only the typed subset was used in association tests. Broadly in line with IMGT annotations, most TCR beta V segments showed up in productive rearrangements about 90% or about 30% of the time in an earlier analysis of a few hundred of the donors. Roughly uniform sequencing depth across donors was assumed in presence/absence analyses, although this assumption may not hold. According to a later genetic analysis, donors in an Asian-associated ancestry cluster had fewer N-insertions in productive TCRs than the approximately 700-donor mean. Across donors, most TCR sequences were observed very rarely, whereas some public TCRs were present in many individuals. In vitro tests confirmed that a few of the cytomegalovirus-associated TCR beta chains recognize cytomegalovirus antigens. A total of fewer than 200 TCR beta chains were listed by the study as associated with cytomegalovirus. According to a later analysis, parvovirus B19, influenza, CMV and Epstein-Barr virus appeared linked to several top co-occurrence clusters. Some IMGT-functional V segments, including TRBV6-2 and TRBV6-3, could not be told apart with the 87-base-pair reads, so those segments were excluded. A further reported finding was that TCR beta sequences accurately predicted the HLA-A and HLA-B alleles for most subjects in the first cohort. The authors suggested that the approach could potentially be generalized to other disease states and immunological phenotypes. V-gene and J-gene trimming of TCR beta chains was associated with a missense DCLRE1C variant in a later genetic analysis, and the association was replicated in an independent cohort. A later analysis found that HLA-associated TCR beta chains were more clonally expanded and had lower generation probabilities than equally common non-associated chains. Correlated functional status among segregating V segments might be attributable to linkage disequilibrium, but an unknown experimental factor could not be ruled out. Only TCR beta chains were sequenced in this cohort, and the absence of alpha or paired-chain data limited detectable features. Specific HLA alleles were associated with around 18,000 TCR beta sequences at a false discovery rate of 0.05 in a later analysis. A cluster of highly shared sequence variants was judged likely to represent a technical artifact of the sequencing pipeline. The earlier analysis of approximately 540 of the donors excluded about 16 rarely observed V segments, including chromosome 9 orphons, because counts were too low.

Taken from cysteine to phenylalanine, the CDR3 has 15 residues. Kept here is only the CDR3 DNA, which spans 45 bases and is read in frame from base 1. CDR1 and CDR2 are read off the germline V gene as SGHAT and FQNNGV. With respect to this clone: What antigen it recognizes has not been identified. One end of the junction varies from germline; a read error may be responsible. The sample carries other DNA sequences with the same CDR3.

The cohort consisted of 650 to 700 healthy bone marrow donors. Cohort members were all nominally healthy when sampled, although unrecorded immune exposures were likely present. The donor tested CMV seropositive, placing the donor among the 250 to 300 seropositive members of the cohort. Every donor gave a peripheral blood sample, and the peripheral blood mononuclear cells from that sample were used for TCR beta sequencing. Genomic DNA extraction from the blood cell samples was performed with the Qiagen DNeasy Blood Extraction Kit. This TCR was recovered from a woman in her 30s in good health and CMV-seropositive. Sequenced: PBMCs. The rearranged segments are TRBV11-2 and TRBJ1-1, and 9 junction bases match TRBD1. The DNA is as follows: TGTGCCAGCAGCTTCGGGACAGGGTGGGACACCGAAGCTTTCTTT. It codes for CASSFGTGWDTEAFF.